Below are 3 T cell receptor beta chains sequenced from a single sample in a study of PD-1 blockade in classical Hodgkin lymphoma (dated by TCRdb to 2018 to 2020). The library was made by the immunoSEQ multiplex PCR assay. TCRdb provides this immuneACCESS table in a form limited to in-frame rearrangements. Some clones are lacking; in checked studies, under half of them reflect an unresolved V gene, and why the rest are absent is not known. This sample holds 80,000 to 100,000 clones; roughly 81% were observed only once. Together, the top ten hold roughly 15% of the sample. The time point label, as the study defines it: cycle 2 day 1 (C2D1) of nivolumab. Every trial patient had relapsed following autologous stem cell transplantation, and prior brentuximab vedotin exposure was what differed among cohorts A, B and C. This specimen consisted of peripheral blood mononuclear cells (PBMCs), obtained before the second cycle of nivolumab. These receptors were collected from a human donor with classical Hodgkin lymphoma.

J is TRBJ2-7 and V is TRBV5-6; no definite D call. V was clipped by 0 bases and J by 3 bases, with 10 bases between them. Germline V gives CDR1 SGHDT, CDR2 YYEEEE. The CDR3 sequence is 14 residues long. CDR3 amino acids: CASSLGGPSYEQYF. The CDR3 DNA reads TGTGCCAGCAGCTTGGGCGGACCCAGCTACGAGCAGTACTTC. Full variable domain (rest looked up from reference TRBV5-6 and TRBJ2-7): DAGVTQSPTHLIKTRGQQVTLRCSPKSGHDTVSWYQQALGQGPQFIFQYYEEEERQRGNFPDRFSGHQFPNYSSELNVNALLLGDSALYLCASSLGGPSYEQYFGPGTRLTVT.

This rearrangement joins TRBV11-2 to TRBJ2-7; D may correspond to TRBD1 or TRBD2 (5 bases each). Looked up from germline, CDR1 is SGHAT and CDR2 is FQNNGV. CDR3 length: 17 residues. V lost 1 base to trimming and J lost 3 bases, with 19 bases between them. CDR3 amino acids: CASSLGVLGRAGYEQYF. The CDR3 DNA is TGTGCCAGCAGCTTAGGCGTGCTGGGCAGGGCGGGCTACGAGCAGTACTTC.

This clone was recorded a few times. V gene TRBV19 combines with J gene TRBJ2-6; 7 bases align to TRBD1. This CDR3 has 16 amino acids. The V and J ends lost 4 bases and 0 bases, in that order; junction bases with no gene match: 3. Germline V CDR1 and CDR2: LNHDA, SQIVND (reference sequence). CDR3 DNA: TGTGCCAGTAGTAGGGGACAGAGCTCTGGGGCCAACGTCCTGACTTTC. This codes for CASSRGQSSGANVLTF. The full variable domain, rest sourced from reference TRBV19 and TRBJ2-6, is DGGITQSPKYLFRKEGQNVTLSCEQNLNHDAMYWYRQDPGQGLRLIYYSQIVNDFQKGDIAEGYSVSREKKESFPLTVTSAQKNPTAFYLCASSRGQSSGANVLTFGAGSRLTVL.